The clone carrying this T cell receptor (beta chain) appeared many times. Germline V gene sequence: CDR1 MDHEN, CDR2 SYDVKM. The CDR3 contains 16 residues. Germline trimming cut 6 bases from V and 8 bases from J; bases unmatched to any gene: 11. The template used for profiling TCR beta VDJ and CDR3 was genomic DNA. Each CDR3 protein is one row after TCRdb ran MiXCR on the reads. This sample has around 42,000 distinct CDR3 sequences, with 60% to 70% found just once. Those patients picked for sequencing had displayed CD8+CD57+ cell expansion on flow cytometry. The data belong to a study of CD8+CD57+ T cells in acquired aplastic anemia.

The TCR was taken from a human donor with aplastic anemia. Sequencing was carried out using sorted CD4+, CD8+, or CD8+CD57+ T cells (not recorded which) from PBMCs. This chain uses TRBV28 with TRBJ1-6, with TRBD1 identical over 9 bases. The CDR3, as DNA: TGTGCCAGCAGGTCCGGGACAGGGTGGTTCTATTCACCCCTCCACTTT. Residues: CASRSGTGWFYSPLHF.